This TCR beta chain stems from a study of blood T cell repertoires in COVID-19. In the study overall: Samples of COVID-19 (acute and convalescent) were obtained from the United States, Italy and Spain. Sources were T cells, B-cell-depleted T cells, or PBMCs; the material itself was cDNA or gDNA.

The V segment lost 1 base and the J segment 4 bases; nucleotides outside the gene matches: 7. Looked up from germline, CDR1 is MGHRA and CDR2 is YSYEKL. The CDR3 covers 16 residues. This clone is a singleton in its sample. Other DNA sequences in this specimen translate into the identical CDR3. Authors' processing steps: Researchers report that nucleated cell counts were estimated from reference gene primer amplification. Using immunoSEQ multiplex PCR, the repertoire was profiled, and TCRdb retains in-frame clones only, with some absent. The V and J calls and clone size come from that table; D and trimming were worked out from the DNA. The sample lists hundreds of thousands of clones; approximately 85% were seen once.

This clonotype was sampled from a man aged 50-60 years with active or convalescent COVID-19. Sequencing was carried out using peripheral blood. This sequence joins TRBV4-1 and TRBJ2-3; 8 bases agree with TRBD2. CDR3 residues: CASSQGTGGRADTQYF. CDR3 nucleotide sequence: TGCGCCAGCAGCCAAGGGACGGGGGGGAGGGCAGATACGCAGTATTTT.